Listed here are 20 T cell receptor beta chains from one sample, sequenced in a study of T-cell reconstitution after alpha-beta-depleted transplantation in children listed by TCRdb under 2016. Libraries were built with PCR. These reads were obtained on an Illumina HiSeq 2500. To normalize quantification of the TCRbeta repertoire, the TCR libraries were built with molecular barcoding that relied on unique molecular identifiers. TCRdb reprocessed the public reads (quality trimming at Q25 with fastp, clone calling with MiXCR) and kept in-frame beta chains. Under each unique CDR3 protein, matching rows form one entry showing the most common genes and DNA. Counted in this sample were a few hundred thousand distinct CDR3 sequences; 6.6% of them appeared once. Just over 5.5% of the sample belongs to the ten largest clones. Per the publication, the treatment or condition label means: allogeneic hematopoietic cell transplantation with graft depleted of TCRalphabeta T cells and CD19 B cells.

The sequencing used PBMCs, collected before TCRalphabeta/CD19-depleted stem cell transplant. All receptors come from a boy between 2 and 10 years old with acute lymphoblastic leukemia, due to receive a stem cell transplant.

This clonotype was detected ten times or more. V is TRBV5-1 and J is TRBJ2-7; the D is unclear. Trimming shortened V by 4 bases and J by 3 bases, and 11 bases separated the two germline ends. This CDR3 is built from 13 residues. Germline CDR1 and CDR2: SGHRS and YFSETQ. Written as DNA, the CDR3 is TGCGCCAGCAGCGTGACTCCGAACTACGAGCAGTACTTC. This sequence encodes CASSVTPNYEQYF.

This clonotype was counted a few times. The chain joins TRBV20-1 to TRBJ1-2; TRBD1 is a possible D gene (5 bases). CDR3 size: 15 residues. CDR1 is DFQATT and CDR2 is SNEGSKA in the germline V gene (reference sequence). Trimming removed 2 bases from V and 4 bases from J, with 17 bases in between. The CDR3 sequence is CSARWRQGVVYGYTF. Written as DNA, the CDR3 is TGCAGTGCTAGATGGCGGCAGGGAGTCGTCTATGGCTACACCTTC.

In this sample, this clonotype turned up many times. The chain links TRBV12-3 or TRBV12-4 to TRBJ2-7; TRBD1 aligns across 8 bases. V dropped 1 base and J dropped 6; count of bases not matched to a gene: 2. The CDR3 covers 13 residues. CDR3 sequence: CASSLVDRGEQYF. The CDR3 DNA is TGTGCCAGCAGTTTAGTAGACAGGGGCGAGCAGTACTTC.

This clonotype was seen many times. The chain combines TRBV7-9 with TRBJ1-5; no clear D gene. This CDR3 contains 16 residues. Germline V gene data show CDR1 as SEHNR and CDR2 as FQNEAQ (reference sequence). V was clipped by 7 bases and J by 4 bases, with 20 bases between them. The CDR3 is CASIDAARPSNQPQHF. In DNA form, the CDR3 reads TGTGCCAGCATCGATGCCGCCAGGCCGTCGAATCAGCCCCAGCATTTT.

This clonotype was found many times. The CDR3 is CASSKSRGSEQYF. The CDR3, as DNA: TGTGCCAGCAGTAAGAGTCGGGGAAGCGAGCAGTACTTC. The chain carries TRBV7-6 and TRBJ2-7; D might be TRBD2 (5 bases). Germline V gives CDR1 SGHVS, CDR2 FNYEAQ. V lost 6 bases and J 6 bases, leaving 15 bases between the germline ends. This CDR3 has 13 residues.

This clonotype was detected many times. The chain is built from TRBV7-2 and TRBJ1-4, with a weak D call TRBD1 (5 bases). V lost 6 bases to trimming and J lost 8 bases, with 19 bases between them. The CDR3 contains 15 residues. CDR1 and CDR2 from the germline V gene are SGHTA and FQGNSA. The CDR3 loop is CASRPGGTRGEKLFF. The CDR3 coding sequence is TGTGCCAGCAGACCCGGGGGGACGCGAGGCGAAAAACTGTTTTTT.

The chain has TRBV11-1 and TRBJ1-1; no clear D gene. The CDR3 length is 16 residues. The ends were cut back, 8 bases at V and 4 bases at J, with 23 bases in the middle. The V gene's germline CDR1 is SGHAT and CDR2 FQDESV (reference sequence). As DNA, the CDR3 is TGTGCCAGCGGCAAAGGCTGGCAGGCCAAGGGCACTGAAGCTTTCTTT. This sequence encodes CASGKGWQAKGTEAFF.

This clonotype was seen many times. The V call is TRBV7-2, the J call TRBJ2-3; D might be TRBD2 (6 bases). Trimming took 2 bases from V and 8 from J, leaving 23 bases between them. The CDR3 covers 17 residues. Germline V gene lookup returns CDR1 SGHTA and CDR2 FQGNSA. The CDR3 is CASSLIVGRGSLGTQYF. The CDR3 DNA is TGTGCCAGCAGCTTAATAGTAGGGCGGGGAAGTTTAGGTACGCAGTATTTT.

This clonotype was observed at least ten times. The genes are TRBV20-1 and TRBJ2-7; 11 bases are shared with TRBD2. Germline CDR1 DFQATT, CDR2 SNEGSKA (reference sequence). The CDR3 totals 14 residues. Unmatched junction bases numbered 6, after V lost 4 bases and J lost 4 bases. The CDR3 loop is CSATPGTSGYEQYF. The CDR3 bases are TGCAGTGCTACCCCCGGGACTAGCGGTTACGAGCAGTACTTC.

This chain uses TRBV20-1 with TRBJ2-5, with 12 bases identical to TRBD2. J gave up 2 bases and V 0 bases, and 4 bases lay outside the gene matches. Germline assignment: CDR1 DFQATT and CDR2 SNEGSKA (reference sequence). The CDR3 is 16 residues long. The CDR3 nucleotides read TGCAGTGCTAGAGACAACGGACTAGCGGGACAAGAGACCCAGTACTTC. Its translation: CSARDNGLAGQETQYF.

This clonotype has only a few counts. This chain links TRBV20-1 with TRBJ2-7, with 7 bases lining up with TRBD1. This CDR3 comprises 14 residues. Germline V gives CDR1 DFQATT, CDR2 SNEGSKA (reference sequence). The V segment lost 5 bases and the J segment 0 bases; nucleotides outside the gene matches: 7. CDR3 region: CSAAQRDSSYEQYF. The CDR3 nucleotides read TGCAGTGCTGCGCAACGGGACAGCTCCTACGAGCAGTACTTC.

This clonotype was detected ten times or more. The chain couples TRBV7-8 to TRBJ1-1; 10 nucleotides match TRBD1. The germline gives CDR1 SGHVS, CDR2 FQNEAQ. The J segment lost 4 bases and the V segment lost 2 bases, leaving 10 bases of the junction unmatched. The CDR3 covers 17 residues. The CDR3 DNA follows: TGTGCCAGCAGCTTATTCGCCGGGACAGGGGCCGTCACTGAAGCTTTCTTT. Translated, it gives CASSLFAGTGAVTEAFF.

This clonotype was observed a few times. The genes are TRBV20-1 and TRBJ1-5, with TRBD1 as a possible D gene (5 bases). CDR1 is DFQATT, CDR2 SNEGSKA, per germline (reference sequence). The CDR3 runs 17 residues. Trimming removed 3 bases at V and 1 base at J, with 19 bases between. CDR3 in amino acids: CSASVFLGGRSNQPQHF. In nucleotides, the CDR3 is TGCAGTGCTAGCGTATTCTTGGGGGGAAGAAGCAATCAGCCCCAGCATTTT.

This clonotype was counted only a few times. The chain joins TRBV15 to TRBJ2-1; 9 nucleotides match TRBD2. V trimming: 1 base; J trimming: 12 bases; junction bases outside the gene matches: 13. Germline CDR1 is LNHNV and CDR2 is YYDKDF (reference sequence). The CDR3 runs 16 residues. CDR3 nucleotide sequence: TGTGCCACCAGCAGAGTCGCTAGCGGGGCCTCATCGGGGCAGTTCTTC. Residues: CATSRVASGASSGQFF.

This chain links TRBV27 with TRBJ2-7; D may be TRBD2 (5 bases). Trimming took 1 base from V and 0 from J, leaving 10 bases between them. Looked up from germline, CDR1 is MNHEY and CDR2 is SMNVEV (reference sequence). This CDR3 is built from 15 residues. The CDR3 DNA reads as TGTGCCAGCAGTTTATACCTAGCCAGCTCCTACGAGCAGTACTTC. It yields the protein CASSLYLASSYEQYF.

The genes are TRBV20-1 and TRBJ2-5, with 11 positions matching TRBD2. Per germline, CDR1 DFQATT and CDR2 SNEGSKA (reference sequence). V lost 6 bases to trimming and J lost 3 bases; unmatched junction nucleotides: 6. The length of the CDR3 is 14 residues. The CDR3 DNA is TGCAGTGCCGTAGCGGGAGGGCCGAAAGAGACCCAGTACTTC. Its protein product is CSAVAGGPKETQYF.

The chain links TRBV5-5 to TRBJ1-1; the D gene is possibly TRBD1 (6 bases). V lost 4 bases and J 0 bases, leaving 16 bases between the germline ends. The CDR3 loop spans 16 amino acids. Germline loops: CDR1 SGHKS, CDR2 YYEKEE (reference sequence). The CDR3 sequence: CASSPEGGLMNTEAFF. The CDR3 DNA reads as TGTGCCAGCAGCCCGGAGGGGGGTTTAATGAACACTGAAGCTTTCTTT.

This clonotype has a count of ten or more. The chain carries TRBV10-2 and TRBJ2-3, with TRBD1 as a possible D gene (5 bases). Germline V gene sequence: CDR1 WSHSY, CDR2 SAAADI. The V end was cut by 6 bases, the J end by 4 bases, with 20 bases between. This CDR3 is built from 16 residues. The CDR3 DNA is TGCGCCAGCAGGAATCTAGGCTCCCAAGGGGCAGATACGCAGTATTTT. As protein: CASRNLGSQGADTQYF.

In this sample, this clonotype turned up many times. The rearrangement links TRBV24-1 to TRBJ2-2, with TRBD2 as a possible D gene (5 bases). Trimming stripped 5 bases from V and 0 bases from J, with 15 bases between. Germline loops: CDR1 KGHDR, CDR2 SFDVKD. The CDR3 contains 17 residues. CDR3 sequence reads: CATSAKTGISNTGELFF. CDR3 in DNA: TGTGCCACCAGTGCAAAGACCGGGATCTCGAACACCGGGGAGCTGTTTTTT.

This clonotype was observed at least ten times. This chain connects TRBV28 to TRBJ2-3; 12 nucleotides align to TRBD2. The junction had 14 bases not matched to a gene; V was cut back by 10 bases and J by 0 bases. The CDR3 spans 18 residues. Germline CDR1 reads MDHEN; CDR2 reads SYDVKM. The CDR3 DNA reads as TGTGCCATCCTTCACATCGGACTAGCGGGAAAAAGCACAGATACGCAGTATTTT. This translates into CAILHIGLAGKSTDTQYF.